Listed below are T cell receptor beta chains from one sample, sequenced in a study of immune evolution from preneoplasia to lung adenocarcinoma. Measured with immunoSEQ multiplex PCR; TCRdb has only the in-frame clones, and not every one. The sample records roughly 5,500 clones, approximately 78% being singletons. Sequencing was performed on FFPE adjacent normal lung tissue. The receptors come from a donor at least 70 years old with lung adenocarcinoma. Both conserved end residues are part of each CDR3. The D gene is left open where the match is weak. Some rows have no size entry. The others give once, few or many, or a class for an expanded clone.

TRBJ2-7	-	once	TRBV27	CASSSGGRGYEQYF	TGTGCCAGCAGTTCAGGGGGGAGGGGGTACGAGCAGTACTTC
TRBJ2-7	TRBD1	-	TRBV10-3	CASGQGADEQYF	TGTGCCTCGGGACAGGGGGCGGACGAGCAGTACTTC
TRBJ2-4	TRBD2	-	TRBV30	CAWSPGLAGGNIQYF	TGTGCCTGGAGCCCGGGACTAGCGGGAGGAAACATTCAGTACTTC
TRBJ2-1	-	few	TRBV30	CAWSVGTYNEQFF	TGTGCCTGGAGTGTAGGAACTTACAATGAGCAGTTCTTC
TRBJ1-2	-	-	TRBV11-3	CASSQRGDSYTF	TGTGCCAGCAGCCAAAGGGGGGACAGCTACACCTTC
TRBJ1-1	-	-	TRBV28	CASSVPKFSNTEAFF	TGTGCCAGCAGCGTCCCGAAATTCTCGAACACTGAAGCTTTCTTT
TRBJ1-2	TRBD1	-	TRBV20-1	CSGDRDYGYTF	TGCAGTGGCGACAGGGACTATGGCTACACCTTC
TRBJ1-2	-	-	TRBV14	CASSQVTGWGISGYTF	TGTGCCAGCAGCCAAGTGACCGGGTGGGGTATTTCTGGCTACACCTTC
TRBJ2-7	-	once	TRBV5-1	CASSSDTLHEQYF	TGCGCCAGCAGCTCGGACACGCTCCACGAGCAGTACTTC
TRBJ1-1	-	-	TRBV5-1	CASSFEGSTEAFF	TGCGCCAGCAGCTTTGAAGGCAGCACTGAAGCTTTCTTT
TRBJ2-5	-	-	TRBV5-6	CASTQIEKETQYF	TGTGCCAGCACCCAAATTGAAAAAGAGACCCAGTACTTC
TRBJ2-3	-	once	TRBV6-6	CASSFLTPSTDTQYF	TGTGCCAGCAGTTTTCTGACACCTAGCACAGATACGCAGTATTTT
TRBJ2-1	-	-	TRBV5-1	CASSLGPSSSYNEQFF	TGCGCCAGCAGCTTAGGGCCCTCCAGCTCCTACAATGAGCAGTTCTTC
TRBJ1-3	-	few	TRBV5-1	CASSSGGTQGNTIYF	TGCGCCAGCAGCTCGGGAGGGACTCAAGGGAACACCATATATTTT
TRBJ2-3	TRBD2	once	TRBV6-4	CATRPLAGGTDTQYF	TGTGCCACCAGACCCTTAGCGGGAGGGACAGATACGCAGTATTTT
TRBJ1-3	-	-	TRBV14	CASSRGQHSGNTIYF	TGTGCCAGCAGCCGAGGACAGCACTCTGGAAACACCATATATTTT
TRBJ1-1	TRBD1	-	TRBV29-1	CSVTRTGGGNTEVFF	TGCAGCGTCACTAGGACAGGAGGGGGGAACACTGAAGTTTTCTTT
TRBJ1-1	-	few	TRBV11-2	CASTTGGSEAFF	TGTGCCAGCACCACAGGTGGCTCTGAAGCTTTCTTT
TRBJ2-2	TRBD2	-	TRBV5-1	CASSFRTSGELFF	TGCGCCAGCAGCTTTCGGACTAGCGGGGAGCTGTTTTTT
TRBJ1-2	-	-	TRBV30	CAWGPGPGLPRSYGYTF	TGTGCCTGGGGCCCCGGGCCGGGACTACCGAGGAGCTATGGCTACACCTTC
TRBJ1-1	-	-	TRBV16	CASSQSLDNTEAFF	TGTGCCAGCAGCCAATCCCTAGACAACACTGAAGCTTTCTTT
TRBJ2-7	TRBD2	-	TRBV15	CATSRDYGGYEQYF	TGTGCCACCAGCAGAGATTACGGGGGGTACGAGCAGTACTTC
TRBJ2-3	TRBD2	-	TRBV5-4	CASSSLAGPGTDTQYF	TGTGCCAGCAGCTCCCTAGCGGGACCCGGTACAGATACGCAGTATTTT
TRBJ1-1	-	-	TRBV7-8	CASSLAGVGATEAFF	TGTGCCAGCAGCTTAGCTGGGGTTGGGGCCACTGAAGCTTTCTTT
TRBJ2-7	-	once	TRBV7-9	CASSSLTGYEQYF	TGTGCCAGCAGCTCCCTGACAGGCTACGAGCAGTACTTC
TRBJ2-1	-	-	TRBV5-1	CASSLASSNHNEQFF	TGCGCCAGCAGCTTGGCCTCCAGCAACCACAATGAGCAGTTCTTC
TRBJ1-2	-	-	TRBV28	CASRGLGGYTF	TGTGCCAGCAGGGGGTTGGGTGGCTACACCTTC
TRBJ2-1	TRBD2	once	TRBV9	CASSVFPSGSSNEQFF	TGTGCCAGCAGCGTGTTCCCTAGCGGGAGTAGCAATGAGCAGTTCTTC
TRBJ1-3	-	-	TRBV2	CASSDSDTIYF	TGTGCCAGCAGTGATTCGGACACCATATATTTT
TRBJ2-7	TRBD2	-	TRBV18	CASSTRSGSSGEQYF	TGTGCCAGCTCAACCCGTAGCGGGAGCTCGGGGGAGCAGTACTTC
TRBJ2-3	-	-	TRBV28	CASGEDTQYF	TGTGCCAGCGGGGAAGATACGCAGTATTTT
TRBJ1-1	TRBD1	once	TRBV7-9	CASSYGTAEAFF	TGTGCCAGCAGCTATGGGACAGCTGAAGCTTTCTTT
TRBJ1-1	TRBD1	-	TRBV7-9	CASRSGTDSTEAFF	TGTGCCAGCAGATCCGGGACAGACAGCACTGAAGCTTTCTTT
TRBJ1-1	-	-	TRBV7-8	CASSPIRGTEAFF	TGTGCCAGCAGCCCGATAAGGGGGACTGAAGCTTTCTTT
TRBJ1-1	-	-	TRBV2	CATLGESNTEAFF	TGTGCCACCCTAGGCGAATCGAACACTGAAGCTTTCTTT
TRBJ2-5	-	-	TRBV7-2	CASSLAGTERSETQYF	TGTGCCAGCAGCTTAGCTGGGACCGAGCGATCGGAGACCCAGTACTTC
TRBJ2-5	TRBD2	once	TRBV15	CATSRGTSGSLETQYF	TGTGCCACCAGCAGAGGGACTAGCGGGAGTTTAGAGACCCAGTACTTC
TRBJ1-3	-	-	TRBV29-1	CSASGTSGNTIYF	TGCAGTGCAAGCGGAACTTCTGGAAACACCATATATTTT
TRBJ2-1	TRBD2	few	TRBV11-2	CASSIIAGDNEQFF	TGTGCCAGCAGCATAATAGCGGGAGACAATGAGCAGTTCTTC
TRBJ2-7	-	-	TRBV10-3	CAPWYRDSYSYEQYF	TGTGCCCCCTGGTACCGGGACTCCTACTCCTACGAGCAGTACTTC